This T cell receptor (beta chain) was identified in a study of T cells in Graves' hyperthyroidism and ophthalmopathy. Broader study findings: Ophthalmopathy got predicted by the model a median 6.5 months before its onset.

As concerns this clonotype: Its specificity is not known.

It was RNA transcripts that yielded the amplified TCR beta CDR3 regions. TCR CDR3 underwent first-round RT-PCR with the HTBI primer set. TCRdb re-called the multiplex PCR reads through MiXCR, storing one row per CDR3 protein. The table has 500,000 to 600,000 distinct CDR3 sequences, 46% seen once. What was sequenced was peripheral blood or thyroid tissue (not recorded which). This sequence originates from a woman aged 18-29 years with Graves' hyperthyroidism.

CDR3 protein: CASSQPGTGTEAFF. CDR3 in DNA: TGTGCCAGCAGCCAACCCGGGACGGGAACTGAAGCTTTCTTT. The rearrangement uses TRBV4-2 and TRBJ1-1; a weak D match, TRBD1 (5 bases). Trimming took off 2 bases at V and 5 bases at J, with 12 bases between the two ends. Germline CDR1 and CDR2: LGHNA and YNFKEQ. The CDR3 is 14 residues long.